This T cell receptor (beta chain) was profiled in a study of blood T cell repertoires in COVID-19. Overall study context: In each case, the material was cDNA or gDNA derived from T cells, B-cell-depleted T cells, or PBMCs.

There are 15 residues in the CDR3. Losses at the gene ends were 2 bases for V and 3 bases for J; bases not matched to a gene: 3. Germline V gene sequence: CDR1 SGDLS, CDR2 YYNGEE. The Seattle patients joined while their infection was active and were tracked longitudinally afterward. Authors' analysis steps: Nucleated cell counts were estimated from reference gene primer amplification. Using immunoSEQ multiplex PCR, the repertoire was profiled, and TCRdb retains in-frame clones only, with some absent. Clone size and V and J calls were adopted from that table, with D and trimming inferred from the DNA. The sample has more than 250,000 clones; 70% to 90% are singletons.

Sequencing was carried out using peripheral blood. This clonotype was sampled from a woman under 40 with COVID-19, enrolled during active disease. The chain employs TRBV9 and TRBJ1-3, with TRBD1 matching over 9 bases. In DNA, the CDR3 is TGTGCCAGCAGCGTCACAGGGGGCGGTGGAAACACCATATATTTT. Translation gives CASSVTGGGGNTIYF.